The 10 T cell receptor beta chains below come from one sample, sequenced in a study of T cell responses to AZD1222 COVID-19 vaccine (dated by TCRdb to about 2021). The library was prepared using the immunoSEQ multiplex PCR assay. Entries here come from immuneACCESS through TCRdb and include only in-frame sequences with V and J called. Some clones fail to appear in such tables; in the studies checked, an unresolved V gene covers under half of the shortfall, and the cause of the remainder is unknown. The sample contains 90,000 to 150,000 clones, roughly 84% of them found a single time. The ten biggest clones cover around 6% of the sample. Read against the paper, the sample's time point label means: baseline before first vaccination. The source material was peripheral blood, sampled on day 0 of AZD1222 vaccination. The receptors here all came from an adult in good health.

V gene TRBV7-2 combines with J gene TRBJ2-1; D gene unclear. The V gene's germline CDR1 is SGHTA and CDR2 FQGNSA. The CDR3 is 14 residues long. V was pared by 3 bases and J by 8 bases, with 14 bases between. The CDR3 coding sequence is TGTGCCAGCAGCTTTAGTTTGCTTGTAGATGAGCAGTTCTTC. It is translated as CASSFSLLVDEQFF.

The CDR3 DNA reads as TGTGCCATCAGTGTCGGGGATCAGCCCCAGCATTTT. Its translation: CAISVGDQPQHF. J is TRBJ1-5 and V is TRBV10-3; D is unclear. Germline-derived CDR1 and CDR2 are ENHRY and SYGVKD. The CDR3 has 12 residues. The ends were cut back, 4 bases at V and 5 bases at J, with 6 bases in the middle.

V is TRBV10-3 and J is TRBJ1-1; 10 positions agree with TRBD1. Germline V gives CDR1 ENHRY, CDR2 SYGVKD. J was trimmed by 10 bases and V by 4 bases; bases with no gene match: 6. The CDR3 covers 13 residues. The CDR3 loop is CAISASGQGVAFF. Written as DNA, the CDR3 is TGTGCCATCAGTGCTAGTGGACAGGGGGTAGCTTTCTTT.

V and J are TRBV2 and TRBJ1-6, with D perhaps matching TRBD1 (5 bases). Between the trimmed V and J ends, which lost 3 bases and 9 bases, there was a span of 12 bases. This CDR3 spans 14 amino acids. Germline assignment: CDR1 SNHLY and CDR2 FYNNEI. CDR3 protein: CASSEWGGSSPLHF. In nucleotides, the CDR3 is TGTGCCAGCAGTGAGTGGGGGGGGAGTTCACCCCTCCACTTT. The full variable domain, completed using reference TRBV2 and TRBJ1-6, is EPEVTQTPSHQVTQMGQEVILRCVPISNHLYFYWYRQILGQKVEFLVSFYNNEISEKSEIFDDQFSVERPDGSNFTLKIRSTKLEDSAMYFCASSEWGGSSPLHFGNGTRLTVT.

The genes are TRBV28 and TRBJ2-7; the D is unclear. Between the trimmed V and J ends, which lost 3 bases and 2 bases, there was a span of 8 bases. The germline CDR1 and CDR2 sequences are MDHEN and SYDVKM. The CDR3 is 13 amino acids. CDR3 sequence (DNA): TGTGCCAGCAGTTTCGGCCTTACCTACGAGCAGTACTTC. Its protein product is CASSFGLTYEQYF.

V and J are TRBV10-3 and TRBJ2-3; D might be TRBD2 (7 bases). Germline assignment: CDR1 ENHRY and CDR2 SYGVKD. V lost 3 bases to trimming and J lost 2 bases, with 9 bases between them. This CDR3 has 14 amino acids. DNA of the CDR3: TGTGCCATCAGTGACGGGGGGCCCACAGATACGCAGTATTTT. Its translation: CAISDGGPTDTQYF.

The CDR3 sequence: CASSGSYSNQPQHF. DNA of the CDR3: TGTGCCAGCAGCGGGAGTTATAGCAATCAGCCCCAGCATTTT. J is TRBJ1-5 and V is TRBV27; D remains ambiguous. CDR1 is MNHEY and CDR2 is SMNVEV in the germline V gene (reference sequence). CDR3 length equals 14 residues. V lost 6 bases and J 0 bases, leaving 9 bases between the germline ends.

This rearrangement joins TRBV27 to TRBJ2-3; no firm D call. Germline CDR1 and CDR2: MNHEY and SMNVEV (reference sequence). V shed 4 bases and J shed 4 bases, with 12 bases lying between them. This CDR3 spans 14 amino acids. CDR3 DNA: TGTGCCAGCAGTTGGAGCCCTCGGGCAGATACGCAGTATTTT. Translation gives CASSWSPRADTQYF.

On this clone: Other DNA sequences in the same sample also yield this CDR3. This chain joins TRBV12-3 or TRBV12-4 and TRBJ2-7, with D hard to call. The CDR3 has 11 residues. Between the trimmed V and J ends, which lost 6 bases and 3 bases, there was a span of 6 bases. As DNA, the CDR3 is TGTGCCAGCAGCAATTTCTACGAGCAGTACTTC. It encodes CASSNFYEQYF.

On this clone: The junction differs from germline at one of its ends, possibly a read error. The chain carries TRBV5-6 and TRBJ2-7; either TRBD1 or TRBD2 may supply D (6 bases each). The CDR3 is made up of 13 amino acids. Germline V gene sequence: CDR1 SGHDT, CDR2 YYEEEE. The CDR3 sequence is CASSLGGRGTLDF. In nucleotides, the CDR3 is TGTGCCAGCAGCTTGGGGGGGCGGGGCACCCTGGACTTC.